This T cell receptor beta chain was recorded in a study of T cell changes during pregnancy in multiple sclerosis. The protocol was immunoSEQ multiplex PCR, while the TCRdb copy is restricted to in-frame clones and leaves out a portion. Of around 38,000 clones detected, roughly 90% appear once; the ten largest clones hold about 5.5%. Germline V gene data show CDR1 as MNHNS and CDR2 as SASEGT. This CDR3 has 12 amino acids. Trimming cost V 7 bases and J 8 bases, with 14 bases left between them. V gene TRBV6-1 combines with J gene TRBJ1-2; D unresolved. The sample in question was CD8+ T cells from peripheral blood mononuclear cells, obtained in the third trimester of pregnancy. This receptor was obtained from a female donor with multiple sclerosis, enrolled in a pregnancy study. The CDR3 nucleotides read TGTGCCAGCACCGAGGAGCTCTTGGGCTACACCTTC. Encoded protein: CASTEELLGYTF.